The rows below give T cell receptor beta chains drawn from one sample of a study of T cell responses to AZD1222 COVID-19 vaccine. The protocol was immunoSEQ multiplex PCR, while the TCRdb copy is restricted to in-frame clones and leaves out a portion. Among 75,000 to 100,000 clones, around 90% were seen once, and the ten largest hold roughly 3%. The material was peripheral blood, obtained 28 days after the second AZD1222 dose. Source of these receptors: an adult who received the AZD1222 COVID-19 vaccine. Both conserved end residues are part of each CDR3. A D gene is named only where the DNA matches it firmly. Expanded clones get a size class; other rows say once, few or many, or leave the size out.

NA	TRBD2	TRBV3-1/TRBV3-2	TRBJ2-1	TGTGCCAGCAGCCAAGCTAGCGGGGGCTCCTACAATGAGCAGTTCTTC	CASSQASGGSYNEQFF
NA	TRBD2	TRBV7-2	TRBJ2-2	TGTGCCAGCAGCTCCACAAGCGGGGCGAACACCGGGGAGCTGTTTTTT	CASSSTSGANTGELFF
NA	NA	TRBV15	TRBJ1-2	TGTGCCACCAGCACAAGGACAGACTATGGCTACACCTTC	CATSTRTDYGYTF
NA	NA	TRBV3-1/TRBV3-2	TRBJ1-1	TGTGCCAGCAGCCAAGGTATTAACACTGAAGCTTTCTTT	CASSQGINTEAFF
NA	TRBD1	TRBV5-1	TRBJ1-2	TGCGCCAGCAGCTTGGCCTCTGGACAGGGAAGGGACTATGGCTACACCTTC	CASSLASGQGRDYGYTF
NA	TRBD1	TRBV7-9	TRBJ1-6	TGTGCCAGCTGTCTCGGGACAGCTAATTCACCCCTCCACTTT	CASCLGTANSPLHF
once	NA	TRBV27	TRBJ1-1	TGTGCCAGCAGTTCAGGGGTGACAGACGAAGCTTTCTTT	CASSSGVTDEAFF
NA	NA	TRBV5-6	TRBJ1-1	TGTGCCAGCAGCCTAATACAGGGCGTTGATGTGAACACTGAAGCTTTCTTT	CASSLIQGVDVNTEAFF
NA	NA	TRBV7-8	TRBJ1-4	TGTGCCAGCAGCCCGTTGGGGGGAGAAGAAAAACTGTTTTTT	CASSPLGGEEKLFF
NA	NA	TRBV3-1/TRBV3-2	TRBJ1-2	TGTGCCAGCAGCCAAGCGGACAGCGGCTACACCTTC	CASSQADSGYTF
NA	TRBD1	TRBV10-1	TRBJ2-5	TGCGCCAGCAGTGAGCGACAGGGTAGAGAGACCCAGTACTTC	CASSERQGRETQYF
NA	TRBD1	TRBV19	TRBJ1-1	TGTGCCAGTAGTATGCAGGGGGGCACTGAAGCTTTCTTT	CASSMQGGTEAFF
NA	TRBD1	TRBV9	TRBJ1-6	TGTGCCAGCAGCCCCCGACCGACAGGGTCTAATTCACCCCTCCACTTT	CASSPRPTGSNSPLHF
NA	NA	TRBV7-2	TRBJ1-2	TGTGCCAGCAGCGCTACGGCCTGGGGGGGCTACACCTTC	CASSATAWGGYTF
NA	NA	TRBV30	TRBJ1-5	TGTGCCTGGAGTGTCAGGGGAAATCAGCCCCAGCATTTT	CAWSVRGNQPQHF
NA	NA	TRBV6-1	TRBJ1-4	TGTGCCAGCAGTGAAACGGGCGGCGAAAAACTGTTTTTT	CASSETGGEKLFF
NA	TRBD2	TRBV19	TRBJ2-1	TGTGCCAGTAGTGTTAGCGGGGAAAACAATGAGCAGTTCTTC	CASSVSGENNEQFF
NA	NA	TRBV18	TRBJ2-1	TGTGCCAGCTCACCAGAGCGACAGCAGTTCTTC	CASSPERQQFF
NA	NA	TRBV7-3	TRBJ2-2	TGTGCCAGCAGTAAGAGCCCGAACACCGGGGAGCTGTTTTTT	CASSKSPNTGELFF
once	NA	TRBV7-3	TRBJ2-5	TGTGCCAGCAGCTTTAATGGGGGGTTCCAAGAGACCCAGTACTTC	CASSFNGGFQETQYF
NA	TRBD1	TRBV27	TRBJ1-5	TGTGCCAGCAGCCAACAGGGGGCAGGGCAGCCCCAGCATTTT	CASSQQGAGQPQHF
NA	NA	TRBV7-2	TRBJ1-5	TGTGCCAGCAGCTTAGTGGGGTCTAGCAATCAGCCCCAGCATTTT	CASSLVGSSNQPQHF
NA	NA	TRBV7-2	TRBJ1-2	TGTGCCAGCAGCTTAACATCGGCGTCTAACTATGGCTACACCTTC	CASSLTSASNYGYTF
few	NA	TRBV21-1	TRBJ2-2	TGTGCCAGCAGCAAATCAGACAGCCGAAAGGGCACCGGGGAGCTGTTTTTT	CASSKSDSRKGTGELFF
few	NA	TRBV7-3	TRBJ1-2	TGTGCCAGCAGCCCCGGGTTGCACTATGGCTACACCTTC	CASSPGLHYGYTF
NA	NA	TRBV30	TRBJ1-5	TGTGCCTGGAGTGCTGGCCGCTTGAGGGATCAGCCCCAGCATTTT	CAWSAGRLRDQPQHF
NA	NA	TRBV30	TRBJ1-6	TGTGCCTGGAGTATAGGCAATAATTCACCCCTCCACTTT	CAWSIGNNSPLHF
NA	TRBD1	TRBV5-6	TRBJ2-7	TGTGCCAGCAGCGGGGACAGGGGCCCTTTCCGCGAGCAGTACTTC	CASSGDRGPFREQYF
NA	NA	TRBV28	TRBJ1-4	TGTGCCAGCACCTCGAGGGCAAATGAAAAACTGTTTTTT	CASTSRANEKLFF
NA	NA	TRBV5-4	TRBJ1-6	TGTGCCAGCAGCTCGGACGGAGTCTATAATTCACCCCTCCACTTT	CASSSDGVYNSPLHF
NA	TRBD2	TRBV7-2	TRBJ2-1	TGTGCCAGCAGCTTCGGGGGGGCGAATTACAATGAGCAGTTCTTC	CASSFGGANYNEQFF
NA	NA	TRBV11-3	TRBJ2-5	TGTGCCAGTGGGTTGGGGCAACAAGAGACCCAGTACTTC	CASGLGQQETQYF
NA	TRBD1	TRBV4-2	TRBJ1-5	TGTGCCAGCAGCCCTACAGGGGGAAGCAATCAGCCCCAGCATTTT	CASSPTGGSNQPQHF
NA	NA	TRBV28	TRBJ1-3	TGTGCCAGCAGTTTGGGACTTTCTGGAAACACCATATATTTT	CASSLGLSGNTIYF
NA	NA	TRBV5-8	TRBJ2-1	TGTGCCAGCAGCCCAACGGCCAGGGGTGGCAATGAGCAGTTCTTC	CASSPTARGGNEQFF
NA	NA	TRBV6-1	TRBJ1-2	TGTGCCAGCAGTGAGGGGGGCGCCTATGGCTACACCTTC	CASSEGGAYGYTF
NA	NA	TRBV10-1	TRBJ1-2	TGCGCCAGCAGTGAGTCCCCGAGCTATGGCTACACCTTC	CASSESPSYGYTF
few	NA	TRBV6-5	TRBJ2-7	TGTGCCAGCTTTGCAGGGGCCTACTACGAGCAGTACTTC	CASFAGAYYEQYF
NA	NA	TRBV11-1	TRBJ1-1	TGTGCCAGCAGCGCGGCAGTCTTGAACACTGAAGCTTTCTTT	CASSAAVLNTEAFF
NA	NA	TRBV7-8	TRBJ1-3	TGTGCCAGCAGCTTACGGGGGCGCCTCTCTGGAAACACCATATATTTT	CASSLRGRLSGNTIYF
NA	NA	TRBV2	TRBJ2-4	TGTGCCAGCAGTGAGGGGCGGAGCGCTGCCATTCAGTACTTC	CASSEGRSAAIQYF
NA	NA	TRBV4-2	TRBJ1-3	TGTGCCAGCAGCCAGGGACCTGGAAACACCATATATTTT	CASSQGPGNTIYF
NA	NA	TRBV7-3	TRBJ2-3	TGTGCCAGCAGCTTAACCCCAGGGGATACGCAGTATTTT	CASSLTPGDTQYF